Following are 8 T cell receptor beta chains from one sample sequenced in a study of CD8+ T cells in alopecia areata. As the sequencing template, cDNA was produced by extracting RNA and reverse transcribing it. TCRdb keeps only in-frame clones here, not all; method: immunoSEQ multiplex PCR. The sample has 220,000 or so clones, 50% to 60% seen once. The sample consisted of CD4+ T cells sorted from blood, taken at week 0. Source of these receptors: a human donor with alopecia areata.

The rearrangement uses TRBV2 and TRBJ1-6; D remains ambiguous. The ends were cut back, 5 bases at V and 1 base at J, with 18 bases in the middle. The CDR3 has 18 residues. Germline V CDR1 and CDR2: SNHLY, FYNNEI. The CDR3 is CASSPNRALGSYNSPLHF. As DNA, the CDR3 is TGTGCCAGCAGTCCGAACCGGGCCCTAGGGTCCTATAATTCACCCCTCCACTTT.

In DNA form, the CDR3 reads TGTGCCAGCAGTGCCGGGACTAGGGGTTCACCCCTCCACTTT. Its translation: CASSAGTRGSPLHF. The V call is TRBV2, the J call TRBJ1-6; tentatively, D is TRBD1 (5 bases). Trimming took off 4 bases at V and 9 bases at J, with 13 bases between the two ends. Germline assignment: CDR1 SNHLY and CDR2 FYNNEI. The CDR3 is 14 residues long.

CDR3 region: CAWEGVGSYEQYF. The CDR3 region has the DNA TGTGCCTGGGAGGGGGTAGGCTCCTACGAGCAGTACTTC. V is TRBV30 and J is TRBJ2-7, with a weak D call TRBD1 (6 bases). The CDR3 loop spans 13 amino acids. The V gene lost 5 bases and the J gene lost 0 bases, with 11 bases spanning the gap. Germline loops: CDR1 GTSNPN, CDR2 SVGIG (reference sequence).

This clone has only a few counts. CDR3 region: CAWETSGRGEQFF. The CDR3 DNA reads as TGTGCCTGGGAAACTAGCGGGAGGGGTGAGCAGTTCTTC. The J gene is TRBJ2-1, the V gene TRBV30; 13 nucleotides match TRBD2. The junction had 4 bases not matched to a gene; V was cut back by 5 bases and J by 9 bases. This CDR3 has 13 amino acids. Germline CDR1 and CDR2: GTSNPN and SVGIG (reference sequence).

The chain recombines TRBV13 with TRBJ1-2, with unresolved D. V gave up 2 bases and J gave up 1 base, with 11 bases separating them. Germline loops: CDR1 PRHDT, CDR2 FYEKMQ (reference sequence). The CDR3 runs to 15 residues. Here the CDR3 reads CASSLRRPNNYGYTF. DNA of the CDR3: TGTGCCAGCAGCTTAAGACGGCCGAATAACTATGGCTACACCTTC. Using reference TRBV13 and TRBJ1-2 for the parts outside the CDR3, the full variable domain is AAGVIQSPRHLIKEKRETATLKCYPIPRHDTVYWYQQGPGQDPQFLISFYEKMQSDKGSIPDRFSAQQFSDYHSELNMSSLELGDSALYFCASSLRRPNNYGYTFGSGTRLTVV.

With regard to this clone: Germline and junction disagree at one end, which may indicate a read error. The V gene is TRBV7-9, the J gene TRBJ2-1, with 11 bases identical to TRBD2. CDR1 and CDR2 (germline): SEHNR, FQNEAQ (reference sequence). This CDR3 spans 14 amino acids. In nucleotides, the CDR3 is TGTGCCAGCACCTTAGCGGGAGGGAAGAATGAGCAGTTCTTC. This sequence encodes CASTLAGGKNEQFF.

V usage is TRBV5-1 and J usage is TRBJ2-7; D may be TRBD1 (5 bases). CDR3 length equals 15 residues. V shed 2 bases and J shed 0 bases, with 12 bases lying between them. Germline V gene lookup returns CDR1 SGHRS and CDR2 YFSETQ. The DNA for the CDR3 is TGCGCCAGCAGCTTTCGACATGACAGCTCCTACGAGCAGTACTTC. Its protein is CASSFRHDSSYEQYF. The entire variable domain, with the rest obtained from reference TRBV5-1 and TRBJ2-7, is as follows: KAGVTQTPRYLIKTRGQQVTLSCSPISGHRSVSWYQQTPGQGLQFLFEYFSETQRNKGNFPGRFSGRQFSNSRSEMNVSTLELGDSALYLCASSFRHDSSYEQYFGPGTRLTVT.

The table lists this clone with a few counts. The chain couples TRBV2 to TRBJ1-4; D unresolved. The V end was cut by 8 bases, the J end by 8 bases, with 15 bases between. CDR1 is SNHLY and CDR2 is FYNNEI in the germline V gene. The CDR3 is 13 residues long. DNA of the CDR3: TGTGCCAGCCATCTATCTCGCAGGGAAAAACTGTTTTTT. It encodes CASHLSRREKLFF.